Below are 13 T cell receptor beta chains sequenced from a single sample in a study of blood T cell repertoires in COVID-19. Profiling relied on immunoSEQ multiplex PCR, and the TCRdb table lists in-frame clones only, not all of them. Among about 100,000 clones listed, about 90% were seen once. Sequenced sample: peripheral blood. All receptors come from a young man in a cohort sampled during active COVID-19.

This rearrangement joins TRBV7-9 to TRBJ2-3; D call uncertain. The CDR3 runs to 12 residues. The germline V and J ends were trimmed by 6 bases and 4 bases, with 8 bases remaining between them. Germline CDR1 and CDR2: SEHNR and FQNEAQ (reference sequence). CDR3 protein: CASSFRADTQYF. The CDR3 bases are TGTGCCAGCAGTTTCCGGGCAGATACGCAGTATTTT.

The chain is built from TRBV5-5 and TRBJ1-1, with D possibly TRBD1 on 5 matching bases. The CDR3 loop spans 16 amino acids. Germline-derived CDR1 and CDR2 are SGHKS and YYEKEE (reference sequence). Trimming stripped 0 bases from V and 6 bases from J, with 18 bases between. The CDR3 sequence: CASSLAPYGGRAEAFF. CDR3 coding DNA: TGTGCCAGCAGCTTGGCACCCTACGGCGGCAGGGCTGAAGCTTTCTTT.

The chain joins TRBV18 to TRBJ2-1; 10 positions match TRBD2. This CDR3 has 14 residues. Germline values: CDR1 KGHSH, CDR2 LQKENI. J lost 5 bases, V lost 4 bases, and 2 bases had no gene match. CDR3 DNA: TGTGCCAGCTCACGAGCGGGGGGGGACAATGAGCAGTTCTTC. This codes for CASSRAGGDNEQFF.

The chain joins TRBV3-1 (or the pseudogene TRBV3-2) to TRBJ1-5; D perhaps matches TRBD1 (5 bases). Trimming left V 1 base short and J 3 bases short, with 7 bases between. CDR3 length: 14 amino acids. The germline V gene has CDR1 LGHDT and CDR2 YNNKEL (reference sequence). The CDR3 region is CASSQVGPNQPQHF. In DNA form, the CDR3 reads TGTGCCAGCAGCCAAGTGGGGCCCAATCAGCCCCAGCATTTT.

J is TRBJ2-7 and V is TRBV6-2 or TRBV6-3, with TRBD1 as a possible D gene (6 bases). There are 15 residues in the CDR3. Germline V lookup: CDR1 MNHEY, CDR2 SVGEGT. V lost 2 bases, J lost 2 bases, and 13 bases lay in between. CDR3 in DNA: TGTGCCAGCAGTTACGGGCCAGGGGCCACCTACGAGCAGTACTTC. Translation: CASSYGPGATYEQYF.

V and J are TRBV28 and TRBJ2-3; possibly TRBD2 for D (6 bases). From germline, CDR1 is MDHEN and CDR2 SYDVKM. The CDR3 is 13 amino acids. Trimming stripped 2 bases from V and 4 bases from J, with 7 bases between. CDR3 sequence (DNA): TGTGCCAGCAGTTTACGACTAGCAGATACGCAGTATTTT. Translation gives CASSLRLADTQYF.

Of note for this clone: The same CDR3 also results from other DNA sequences found in this sample. This sequence joins TRBV5-6 and TRBJ2-4; 12 bases fit TRBD1. The J segment lost 6 bases and the V segment lost 5 bases, leaving 6 bases of the junction unmatched. The CDR3 is made up of 15 amino acids. Germline V lookup: CDR1 SGHDT, CDR2 YYEEEE. Here the CDR3 DNA reads TGTGCCAGCAGTTCTCCGGGACAGGGGGCAAACATTCAGTACTTC. Amino acids: CASSSPGQGANIQYF. Together with reference TRBV5-6 and TRBJ2-4, the CDR3 gives the full variable domain: DAGVTQSPTHLIKTRGQQVTLRCSPKSGHDTVSWYQQALGQGPQFIFQYYEEEERQRGNFPDRFSGHQFPNYSSELNVNALLLGDSALYLCASSSPGQGANIQYFGAGTRLSVL.

The chain recombines TRBV15 with TRBJ1-2; D perhaps matches TRBD1 (6 bases). The CDR3 extends over 15 amino acids. V dropped 4 bases and J dropped 2 bases, with 14 bases sitting between them. CDR1 and CDR2 from the germline V gene are LNHNV and YYDKDF (reference sequence). In DNA, the CDR3 is TGTGCCACCAGCAAAGACAGGTCCCTAAACTATGGCTACACCTTC. Its protein is CATSKDRSLNYGYTF.

Concerning this clone: Other DNA sequences in the same sample also yield this CDR3. The chain has TRBV5-1 and TRBJ1-4; unclear D gene. V was shortened by 0 bases and J by 5 bases, with 11 bases between the two germline ends. Germline CDR1 is SGHRS and CDR2 is YFSETQ. The CDR3 spans 15 residues. CDR3 coding DNA: TGCGCCAGCAGCTTGGAAGGACGGGAAAATGAAAAACTGTTTTTT. Encoded protein: CASSLEGRENEKLFF.

The J gene is TRBJ1-3, the V gene TRBV2; 9 nucleotides match TRBD1. Germline V gene data show CDR1 as SNHLY and CDR2 as FYNNEI. J lost 3 bases, V lost 10 bases, and 7 bases had no gene match. CDR3 length equals 14 residues. The CDR3 here is CATDMGQGGNTIYF. CDR3 DNA sequence: TGTGCCACCGATATGGGACAGGGTGGAAACACCATATATTTT. Using reference TRBV2 and TRBJ1-3 for the parts outside the CDR3, the full variable domain is EPEVTQTPSHQVTQMGQEVILRCVPISNHLYFYWYRQILGQKVEFLVSFYNNEISEKSEIFDDQFSVERPDGSNFTLKIRSTKLEDSAMYFCATDMGQGGNTIYFGEGSWLTVV.

The V gene is TRBV10-3, the J gene TRBJ2-7, with TRBD1 identical over 8 bases. This CDR3 has 15 amino acids. After removal of 4 bases from V and 6 bases from J, the junction contained 11 bases not matched to a gene. The germline V gene has CDR1 ENHRY and CDR2 SYGVKD. The CDR3 sequence is CAISARGQALGEQYF. Here the CDR3 DNA reads TGTGCCATCAGTGCCCGGGGACAGGCCCTTGGCGAGCAGTACTTC.

The table lists this clone with a few counts. V and J are TRBV9 and TRBJ1-5; 10 bases map to TRBD1. The J segment lost 10 bases and the V segment lost 3 bases, leaving 7 bases of the junction unmatched. The CDR3 length is 14 residues. Looked up from germline, CDR1 is SGDLS and CDR2 is YYNGEE. This chain's CDR3 is CASSEGQGPLPQHF. The CDR3 DNA reads TGTGCCAGCAGCGAGGGACAGGGGCCGTTACCCCAGCATTTT.

J is TRBJ2-7 and V is TRBV5-4, with D hard to call. Trimming pared 0 bases from V and 1 base from J, leaving 8 bases between. This CDR3 comprises 14 residues. The germline CDR1 and CDR2 sequences are SGHNT and YYREEE (reference sequence). CDR3 amino acids: CASSLGLQSYEQYF. CDR3 coding DNA: TGTGCCAGCAGCTTGGGCCTTCAGTCCTACGAGCAGTACTTC.